A single T cell receptor beta chain is shown here with its context. This clone came up once. No cognate antigen has been identified for it. No base quality values were provided; no much bigger clone lies one nucleotide off. From the cysteine through the phenylalanine, the CDR3 covers 15 amino acids. Only CDR3 DNA remains: 45 bases, in frame from the first base. Deletion took 5 bases off V and 3 bases off J, with a span of 17 bases between the germline ends. From a lookup of the germline V gene, CDR1 and CDR2 are MDHEN and SYDVKM. Using the deep immunoSEQ assay, multiplex PCR amplified TCR CDR3 regions from genomic DNA. Extracted genomic DNA from each cell subset was distributed evenly across all wells of several immunoSEQ 96-well plates, and each plate was treated as a replicate. For sorted subsets, around 0.2 ug genomic DNA, equal to some 30,000 T cell genomes, was loaded into each replicate PCR. Purified libraries were measured with a Qubit 3.0 fluorometer, size-checked on a Bioanalyzer 2100, and measured again with the KAPA Library Quantification kit. A separate single-read 150-cycle Illumina NextSeq 550 flow cell was used to sequence each immunoSEQ 96-well plate. The paper's data handling went like this. The immunoSEQ output contained only junctional sequences without quality scores, so filtering could not match that applied to full-length reads. To assign V/J genes and CDR3, sequences were annotated against IMGT germline references using PyIR, a Python wrapper for IgBLAST v1.9. Reads were removed for weak V/J assignments (E-value above 1e-6), missing CDR3, stop codons, out-of-frame junctions, or ambiguous translated residues. V3J clonotypes were defined as sequences sharing the same inferred V gene, J gene, and CDR3 amino acid sequence. Percentage overlap between repertoires was calculated by dividing the number of shared unique clonotypes by the size of the smaller repertoire. Repertoire richness was assessed with RTK rarefaction, the Chao1 estimator, and Recon v2.1 estimates of unobserved clonotypes. OLGA was used to compute generation probabilities for all TCRbeta clonotypes that the gDNA method yielded from several donors. Not all clones reach the TCRdb copy of this immuneACCESS table, which keeps in-frame sequences only. Checked studies attribute under half of the gap to unresolved V genes and leave the rest unexplained. That table supplies the V and J calls and clone size; D and trimming were determined from the DNA. A total of 2 million to 2.5 million clones appear in this sample, roughly 90% of them only once. The ten top clones hold approximately 0.39% of the sample.

The data belong to a study of shared clonotypes between healthy human individuals (dated by TCRdb to about 2020). For context, the study as a whole: Three men and a couple of women, aged 18 to 49 years, made up the cohort. Different laboratories and diverse techniques were used to prepare libraries and sequence TCR repertoires, to increase sequencing depth and limit assay-specific biases. For each donor, three plates each were used for CD4 naive and CD4 memory, two plates were used for CD8 naive, and one plate was used for CD8 memory. Per donor, leukapheresis produced somewhere between about 0.94 and 9 billion PBMCs. Blood TCR repertoires of about five healthy adults were deeply sequenced to estimate repertoire size and the extent of clonotype sharing between individuals.

Donors were healthy HIV-negative adults with no recently reported acute infections or vaccinations. Every donor was a Caucasian adult residing in Nashville, Tennessee, USA. CD4+ T cells were enriched through magnetic negative selection, after which naive cells were positively selected on CD45RA and the remaining negative fraction served as the memory subset. After blood collection by leukapheresis, PBMCs were isolated using Ficoll-Histopaque density gradient centrifugation and then cryopreserved in the vapor phase of liquid nitrogen. Purity and quantity of every magnetically sorted T cell population were checked by analytical flow cytometry. Genomic DNA was isolated from every sorted fraction and measured by UV absorbance on a Nanodrop 2000c. Study-level results and caveats: Compared with non-shared clonotypes, clonotypes shared by all four sorted-subset donors had higher generation probabilities. Larger estimated clonotype richness was generally found for naive subsets than for memory subsets. Rarefaction of sorted-subset datasets indicated incomplete sequencing despite the large sequencing depth. Based on pairwise subsampling, the degree of clonotype sharing among donors was expected to be affected by sequencing depth. The genetic and exposure-history diversity represented was limited by the small number of donors. Sampling was restricted to blood, and TCR repertoires in tissues likely differ from the TCR repertoires found in blood. About 5% of naive CD4, 3.5% of naive CD8, approximately 2% of memory CD4, and 0.4% of memory CD8 clonotypes were shared across a few donors.

This clonotype originated in a man aged 18 to 30 in good health. Some clones in this sample may be carry-over from other donors' samples. The sample comprised naive CD4+ T cells from PBMCs. This sample's cell subset or site label indicates: CD45RA+ positively selected. The chain uses TRBV28 and TRBJ2-7, and TRBD1 may be the D gene, going by 6 matching bases. The nucleotide sequence is TGTGCCAGCAGTACAGTAGTGGGACATCTCTACGAGCAGTACTTC. This is translated as CASSTVVGHLYEQYF.